This entry lists 23 T cell receptor beta chains sequenced from one sample in a study of shared clonotypes between healthy human individuals. Measured with immunoSEQ multiplex PCR; TCRdb has only the in-frame clones, and not every one. In the table there are about 2.1 million clones, roughly 91% of which are singletons. It was CD45RO-negative cells, positively selected for CCR7, that made up naive CD8 cells, with terminally differentiated effector memory CD45RA+ cells excluded. Sequences were obtained from naive CD8+ T cells from PBMCs. The receptors shown here come from a man younger than 30 in good health. Some clones in this sample may be carry-over from other donors' samples.

The chain uses TRBV7-6 and TRBJ2-7, with D possibly matching TRBD2 (6 bases). V was cut by 5 bases and J by 5 bases, with 16 bases left in between. Germline loops: CDR1 SGHVS, CDR2 FNYEAQ. This CDR3 contains 14 residues. As DNA, the CDR3 is TGTGCCAGCAGCCTCAACGAGGAGGGTAACGAGCAGTACTTC. As protein: CASSLNEEGNEQYF. Full variable domain (missing parts from reference TRBV7-6 and TRBJ2-7): GAGVSQSPRYKVTKRGQDVALRCDPISGHVSLYWYRQALGQGPEFLTYFNYEAQQDKSGLPNDRFSAERPEGSISTLTIQRTEQRDSAMYRCASSLNEEGNEQYFGPGTRLTVT.

In its sample, this clone was seen once. The chain joins TRBV4-3 to TRBJ2-3; 12 nucleotides match TRBD2. From germline, CDR1 is LGHNA and CDR2 YSLEER. Trimming removed 0 bases from V and 2 bases from J; junction bases left unmatched: 9. CDR3 length: 19 amino acids. CDR3 DNA: TGCGCCAGCAGCCAAGATCTTTTTCTAGCGGGAGGGTACACAGATACGCAGTATTTT. Encoded protein: CASSQDLFLAGGYTDTQYF.

The DNA of the CDR3 is TGTGCCAGCAGCTTTTTAGACAGCGAGGGGGATCAGTACTTC. Translated, it gives CASSFLDSEGDQYF. The chain uses TRBV2 and TRBJ2-4; possibly TRBD1 for D (6 bases). There are 14 residues in the CDR3. From germline, CDR1 is SNHLY and CDR2 FYNNEI. Trimming shortened V by 6 bases and J by 12 bases, and 21 bases separated the two germline ends.

The chain has TRBV9 and TRBJ2-7, with D tentatively TRBD1 (5 bases). Between the trimmed V and J ends, which lost 4 bases and 3 bases, there was a span of 17 bases. The CDR3 runs to 15 residues. Germline V CDR1 and CDR2: SGDLS, YYNGEE. In DNA, the CDR3 is TGTGCCAGCAGCCTGACCCCAGGACAAGTCTACGAGCAGTACTTC. Protein sequence: CASSLTPGQVYEQYF.

The J gene is TRBJ2-3, the V gene TRBV4-1, with TRBD2 matching over 12 bases. CDR3 length: 15 residues. Germline lookup yields CDR1 MGHRA and CDR2 YSYEKL. Unmatched junction bases numbered 7, after V lost 6 bases and J lost 6 bases. The DNA of the CDR3 is TGCGCCAGCAGAAGGACTAGCGGGGCGAGGGATACGCAGTATTTT. The encoded protein is CASRRTSGARDTQYF.

As for this clone: Within the sample, other DNA sequences also encode this same CDR3. The rearrangement links TRBV28 to TRBJ1-5; D is unresolved. Germline assignment: CDR1 MDHEN and CDR2 SYDVKM. V lost 5 bases, J lost 2 bases, and 4 bases lay in between. This CDR3 has 12 residues. The CDR3 spells CASSQGNQPQHF. Here the CDR3 DNA reads TGTGCCAGCAGTCAGGGCAATCAGCCCCAGCATTTT. The full variable domain, with the rest looked up from reference TRBV28 and TRBJ1-5, is DVKVTQSSRYLVKRTGEKVFLECVQDMDHENMFWYRQDPGLGLRLIYFSYDVKMKEKGDIPEGYSVSREKKERFSLILESASTNQTSMYLCASSQGNQPQHFGDGTRLSIL.

This clone was seen once. The chain carries TRBV27 and TRBJ1-1; D might be TRBD1 (5 bases). The V and J ends lost 6 bases and 0 bases respectively, with 14 bases between them. The germline V gene encodes CDR1 MNHEY and CDR2 SMNVEV (reference sequence). The CDR3 totals 15 residues. The DNA for the CDR3 is TGTGCCAGCAGGGTTGGGGGTGCGGTGAACACTGAAGCTTTCTTT. This gives the protein CASRVGGAVNTEAFF.

This chain connects TRBV5-1 to TRBJ1-1; D gene ambiguous. CDR3 size: 14 residues. Trimming left V 0 bases short and J 1 base short, with 7 bases between. The germline V gene encodes CDR1 SGHRS and CDR2 YFSETQ. CDR3 coding DNA: TGCGCCAGCAGCTTGGAAGGGCCGAACACTGAAGCTTTCTTT. This codes for CASSLEGPNTEAFF.

A note on this clone: The same CDR3 is also encoded by other DNA sequences in this sample. This sequence joins TRBV7-9 and TRBJ2-7; a weak D match, TRBD2 (5 bases). The CDR3 covers 14 residues. V lost 4 bases and J lost 0, with 10 bases in between. From germline, CDR1 is SEHNR and CDR2 FQNEAQ (reference sequence). Written as DNA, the CDR3 is TGTGCCAGCAGCTCGCCGGGGAGCTCCTACGAGCAGTACTTC. It specifies CASSSPGSSYEQYF.

About this clone itself: Different DNA sequences within this sample yield the same CDR3. This chain links TRBV27 with TRBJ2-7; D might be TRBD2 (6 bases). This CDR3 has 11 amino acids. Trimming took 6 bases from V and 7 from J, leaving 10 bases between them. The germline gives CDR1 MNHEY, CDR2 SMNVEV (reference sequence). The CDR3 nucleotides are TGTGCCAGCAGCTACGGAGGGGAGCAGTACTTC. Translation: CASSYGGEQYF.

This clone has only one observation. V gene TRBV6-5 combines with J gene TRBJ2-3; possible D gene TRBD1, 6 bases. Per germline, CDR1 MNHEY and CDR2 SVGAGI. Trimming left V 6 bases short and J 7 bases short, with 11 bases between. CDR3 length equals 12 residues. CDR3 residues: CASRQGLHTQYF. CDR3 in DNA: TGTGCCAGCAGACAGGGATTGCATACGCAGTATTTT.

Of note for this clone: The same CDR3 can be traced to other DNA sequences in this sample. CDR3 DNA sequence: TGTGCCAGCAGCCCGACGGGGGGAAGATACGAGCAGTACTTC. Protein product: CASSPTGGRYEQYF. The V and J genes are TRBV27 and TRBJ2-7; 7 bases agree with TRBD2. Germline trimming cut 6 bases from V and 4 bases from J; bases unmatched to any gene: 9. This CDR3 comprises 14 residues. Germline V CDR1 and CDR2: MNHEY, SMNVEV (reference sequence).

As regards this clone: The sample holds other DNA sequences that translate to the same CDR3. V gene TRBV6-5 combines with J gene TRBJ2-1, with D possibly being TRBD2 (5 bases). V was trimmed by 0 bases and J by 10 bases, leaving 7 bases between them. In germline, CDR1 is MNHEY, CDR2 SVGAGI. This CDR3 contains 12 residues. The CDR3 region is CASSYSPGEQFF. As DNA, the CDR3 is TGTGCCAGCAGTTACTCGCCGGGAGAGCAGTTCTTC.

The V and J genes are TRBV4-1 and TRBJ2-7, with no clear D. The germline V and J ends were trimmed by 1 base and 0 bases, with 10 bases remaining between them. CDR1 and CDR2 (germline): MGHRA, YSYEKL. The CDR3 consists of 15 residues. CDR3: CASSQAHVNSYEQYF. The CDR3 region has the DNA TGCGCCAGCAGCCAAGCTCATGTGAACTCCTACGAGCAGTACTTC.

The chain carries TRBV9 and TRBJ2-1, with 8 bases lining up with TRBD1. V lost 2 bases and J lost 6; bases outside the gene matches: 7. This CDR3 contains 15 residues. Per germline, CDR1 SGDLS and CDR2 YYNGEE. The CDR3 here is CASSVRGRNGNEQFF. The CDR3 DNA reads as TGTGCCAGCAGCGTCAGGGGGCGCAACGGCAATGAGCAGTTCTTC.

The genes are TRBV2 and TRBJ2-1, with D tentatively TRBD2 (6 bases). Germline V lookup: CDR1 SNHLY, CDR2 FYNNEI. Deletions cut 4 bases from V and 11 bases from J, with 9 bases between. There are 11 residues in the CDR3. CDR3 in DNA: TGTGCCAGCAGTGGGGACTGGAAGCAGTTCTTC. Protein product: CASSGDWKQFF. Based on the CDR3 plus reference TRBV2 and TRBJ2-1, the full variable domain is EPEVTQTPSHQVTQMGQEVILRCVPISNHLYFYWYRQILGQKVEFLVSFYNNEISEKSEIFDDQFSVERPDGSNFTLKIRSTKLEDSAMYFCASSGDWKQFFGPGTRLTVL.

The V call is TRBV5-1, the J call TRBJ2-1; D may be TRBD2 (5 bases). Germline CDR1 reads SGHRS; CDR2 reads YFSETQ. V was clipped by 0 bases and J by 7 bases, with 14 bases between them. The CDR3 has 15 residues. The CDR3: CASSLARESWNEQFF. CDR3 bases: TGCGCCAGCAGCTTGGCTCGGGAATCGTGGAATGAGCAGTTCTTC.

This sequence joins TRBV4-1 and TRBJ2-3; D possibly corresponds to TRBD1 (6 bases). CDR3 length: 17 amino acids. V lost 1 base and J 4 bases, leaving 18 bases between the germline ends. Germline lookup yields CDR1 MGHRA and CDR2 YSYEKL. The CDR3 loop reads CASSQVLRGKFSDTQYF. The DNA for the CDR3 is TGCGCCAGCAGCCAAGTTCTCAGGGGAAAGTTTTCAGATACGCAGTATTTT.

V is TRBV19 and J is TRBJ2-6, with 7 bases aligning to TRBD1. V was pared by 5 bases and J by 0 bases, with 7 bases of the junction left unmatched. Germline lookup yields CDR1 LNHDA and CDR2 SQIVND (reference sequence). The CDR3 loop spans 17 amino acids. The CDR3 nucleotides are TGTGCCAGTAGTCCTTCAACAGGGGCCTCTGGGGCCAACGTCCTGACTTTC. Its protein is CASSPSTGASGANVLTF.

This chain uses TRBV30 with TRBJ2-7; 7 positions match TRBD2. This CDR3 contains 14 residues. Germline CDR1 is GTSNPN and CDR2 is SVGIG (reference sequence). The V segment lost 4 bases and the J segment 1 base; nucleotides outside the gene matches: 7. The CDR3 is CAWIGGGSSYEQYF. The DNA of the CDR3 is TGTGCCTGGATTGGCGGCGGGAGTTCCTACGAGCAGTACTTC.

V gene TRBV7-2 combines with J gene TRBJ2-7, with TRBD2 identical over 11 bases. There are 15 residues in the CDR3. V was clipped by 2 bases and J by 12 bases; unmatched bases: 12. CDR1 is SGHTA and CDR2 is FQGNSA in the germline V gene. The chain's CDR3 is CASSLRLAGSTLLYF. The CDR3 coding sequence is TGTGCCAGCAGCTTAAGACTAGCGGGGTCTACGTTGTTGTACTTC.

This chain uses TRBV13 with TRBJ1-2; 7 bases align to TRBD1. In germline, CDR1 is PRHDT, CDR2 FYEKMQ (reference sequence). Trimming cost V 2 bases and J 2 bases; bases outside gene matches: 2. The CDR3 totals 14 residues. The CDR3 is CASSLFRGNYGYTF. The CDR3 nucleotides read TGTGCCAGCAGCTTATTCAGGGGGAACTATGGCTACACCTTC.

The CDR3 protein is CASSLGGVYTF. The CDR3 bases are TGCGCCAGCAGCTTAGGGGGTGTCTACACCTTC. The rearrangement joins TRBV5-1 to TRBJ1-2; D possibly corresponds to TRBD1 (6 bases). This CDR3 comprises 11 residues. Trimming stripped 2 bases from V and 10 bases from J, with 9 bases between. From germline, CDR1 is SGHRS and CDR2 YFSETQ.